This passage covers 11 T cell receptor beta chains from one sample sequenced in a study of post-analysis software for immune sequencing data. Study conclusions and caveats: In patients, a few TRBV segments were more frequent than in controls, with TRBV5-6, TRBV5-1 and TRBV20-1 among them.

For these receptors, no antigen is known. Every TCR beta cDNA library bore unique molecular identifiers. Each CDR3 protein gets one entry after TCRdb re-called the PCR reads with MiXCR. The table shows more than 500,000 distinct CDR3 sequences, with around 34% occurring only once. The sample taken for sequencing was blood. These receptors came from a girl younger than 18 with multiple sclerosis.

This clonotype appeared many times. The chain is built from TRBV10-3 and TRBJ2-6, with D possibly TRBD2 on 5 matching bases. The CDR3 sequence is 16 residues long. Germline V gene lookup returns CDR1 ENHRY and CDR2 SYGVKD. Trimming shortened V by 7 bases and J by 0 bases, and 13 bases separated the two germline ends. CDR3 coding DNA: TGTGCCATCACTCCCGGCGCGGGCTCTGGGGCCAACGTCCTGACTTTC. Protein product: CAITPGAGSGANVLTF.

The chain recombines TRBV14 with TRBJ2-7; D may match TRBD1 or TRBD2 (5 bases each). Between the trimmed V and J ends, which lost 3 bases and 4 bases, there was a span of 19 bases. There are 16 residues in the CDR3. The germline V gene has CDR1 SGHDN and CDR2 FVKESK. CDR3 DNA: TGTGCCAGCAGCCATCGGATAAGGGGAGCCCTTTACGAGCAGTACTTC. This sequence encodes CASSHRIRGALYEQYF.

This chain joins TRBV6-5 and TRBJ1-5, with a weak D call TRBD1 (5 bases). The ends were cut back, 2 bases at V and 6 bases at J, with 14 bases in the middle. The CDR3 has 15 amino acids. CDR1 and CDR2 from the germline V gene are MNHEY and SVGAGI. The CDR3 nucleotides read TGTGCCAGCAGTTACGAGGGGCGGACGGGTCAGCCCCAGCATTTT. As protein: CASSYEGRTGQPQHF.

This rearrangement joins TRBV7-9 to TRBJ2-3; 7 bases line up with TRBD1. Trimming cost V 5 bases and J 6 bases; bases outside gene matches: 11. Germline V lookup: CDR1 SEHNR, CDR2 FQNEAQ (reference sequence). CDR3 length: 15 amino acids. The CDR3 bases are TGTGCCAGCAGCCAAAGATCCGGACAGGAGGATACGCAGTATTTT. Translation gives CASSQRSGQEDTQYF.

The genes are TRBV4-1 and TRBJ2-1; TRBD2 agrees at 9 bases. The CDR3 spans 16 residues. The germline V gene has CDR1 MGHRA and CDR2 YSYEKL. Trimming cost V 1 base and J 13 bases; bases outside gene matches: 14. Here the CDR3 reads CASSQGVAGDLQTQFF. CDR3 nucleotide sequence: TGCGCCAGCAGCCAAGGGGTAGCGGGGGATTTACAGACCCAGTTCTTC.

This rearrangement joins TRBV12-3 or TRBV12-4 to TRBJ2-4; unclear D gene. Matching the DNA end better, TRBJ2-7 makes the J call doubtful. This CDR3 is built from 11 residues. CDR3 nucleotide sequence: TGTGCCAGCAGTTTATACAACGAGCAGTACTTC. Protein sequence: CASSLYNEQYF.

The chain uses TRBV12-3 or TRBV12-4 and TRBJ1-2, with a weak D call TRBD1 (5 bases). V was trimmed by 5 bases and J by 4 bases, leaving 11 bases between them. There are 13 residues in the CDR3. The CDR3 here is CASSPGTIYGYTF. Written as DNA, the CDR3 is TGTGCCAGCAGTCCCGGGACCATCTATGGCTACACCTTC.

V usage is TRBV19 and J usage is TRBJ2-5; D is possibly TRBD1 (6 bases). Germline CDR1 LNHDA, CDR2 SQIVND (reference sequence). Trimming stripped 7 bases from V and 5 bases from J, with 20 bases between. This CDR3 is built from 15 residues. The CDR3 loop reads CASMISSGGFETQYF. In DNA, the CDR3 is TGTGCCAGTATGATATCGAGTGGGGGCTTTGAGACCCAGTACTTC.

This sequence joins TRBV14 and TRBJ2-4; possibly TRBD2 for D (5 bases). The CDR3 length is 13 residues. The germline V gene has CDR1 SGHDN and CDR2 FVKESK. The V end lost 0 bases, the J end lost 15 bases, and 15 bases lay between the germline ends. CDR3 amino acids: CASSQDTAGERYF. The CDR3 DNA reads as TGTGCCAGCAGCCAAGACACCGCCGGGGAGCGGTACTTC.

This rearrangement joins TRBV6-5 to TRBJ1-2; 9 bases line up with TRBD1. V lost 1 base to trimming and J lost 7 bases; unmatched junction nucleotides: 4. Looked up from germline, CDR1 is MNHEY and CDR2 is SVGAGI. This CDR3 spans 14 amino acids. CDR3 sequence: CASSYWTGEGGYTF. CDR3 in DNA: TGTGCCAGCAGTTACTGGACAGGGGAGGGTGGCTACACCTTC.

This clonotype appeared many times. The V call is TRBV10-3, the J call TRBJ1-6, with D possibly matching TRBD1 (5 bases). The CDR3 has 13 amino acids. Germline V gives CDR1 ENHRY, CDR2 SYGVKD. Trimming left V 9 bases short and J 8 bases short, with 14 bases between. The CDR3 coding sequence is TGTGCCATTAGACAGTCTGGGGATTCACCCCTCCACTTT. This codes for CAIRQSGDSPLHF.